The clone carrying this T cell receptor beta chain came up many times. The target antigen is unknown. The data are from a study of breast tumors, draining lymph nodes, adjacent tissues. Study-level points and caveats: Tumors had less TCR diversity than lymph nodes, more than nontumor tissue. Compared with basal-like, luminal-like tumors shared significantly more repertoire with nontumor tissue. Data only fit, rather than demonstrated, lymph node origin of most tumor T cells.

TCRdb re-analysed the multiplex PCR reads in MiXCR, keeping a single row per CDR3 protein. The sample has under 110,000 distinct CDR3 sequences; more than 25% are singletons. The CDR3 totals 19 residues. Losses at the gene ends were 4 bases for V and 8 bases for J; bases not matched to a gene: 17. From germline, CDR1 is LNHDA and CDR2 SQIVND (reference sequence). Samples came from axillary lymph nodes draining the breast cancer. The sample taken for sequencing was axillary lymph node tissue. The V call is TRBV19, the J call TRBJ2-3, with TRBD2 matching over 14 bases. This TCR was sampled from a female donor with breast cancer. Some clones in this sample may be carry-over from other donors' samples. In DNA form, the CDR3 reads TGTGCCAGTAGTAGGTCTGGGACTAGCGGGGGTTTCCACAGAGGTACGCAGTATTTT. This codes for CASSRSGTSGGFHRGTQYF.